This T cell receptor (beta chain) was observed in a study of human T cells and chemical hapten exposure. MiXCR, applied by TCRdb to the RACE reads, yields one record per CDR3 protein. This sample carries about 190,000 distinct CDR3 sequences, about 22% of them seen once, and the ten largest clones take approximately 2.5%. The length of the CDR3 is 15 residues. The trim removed 5 bases at V and 6 bases at J, leaving 10 bases unmatched. Germline V CDR1 and CDR2: MNHEY, SVGEGT. Indicated time point: patch test 3, about 24 weeks after DPC sensitization. Treatment indicated: therapeutic diphenylcyclopropenone sensitization with weekly scalp DPC.

The sequence was obtained from a woman between 35 and 50 years old with alopecia areata. Some clones in this sample may be carry-over from other donors' samples. Sequenced material: whole blood, taken in connection with sensitization to the hapten diphenylcyclopropenone (DPC). The V and J genes are TRBV6-2 or TRBV6-3 and TRBJ1-5; TRBD1 matches 7 bases. The CDR3 nucleotides read TGTGCCAGCAGTGTGACAGGGATAAGGCCTCAGCCCCAGCATTTT. Translated: CASSVTGIRPQPQHF.